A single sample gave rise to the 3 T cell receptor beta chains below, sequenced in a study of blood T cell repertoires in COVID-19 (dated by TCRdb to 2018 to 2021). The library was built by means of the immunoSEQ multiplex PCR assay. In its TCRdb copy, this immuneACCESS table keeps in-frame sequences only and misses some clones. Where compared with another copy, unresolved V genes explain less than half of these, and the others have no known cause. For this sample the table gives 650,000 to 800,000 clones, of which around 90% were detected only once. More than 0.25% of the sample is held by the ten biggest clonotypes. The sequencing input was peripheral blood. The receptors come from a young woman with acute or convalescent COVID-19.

The CDR3 DNA sequence: TGTGCCACCAGTCCGACAGGGGCTGAAGAGACCCAGTACTTC. It translates to CATSPTGAEETQYF. V usage is TRBV24-1 and J usage is TRBJ2-5; TRBD1 matches at 8 bases. Trimming at V came to 6 bases and at J to 3 bases, leaving 5 bases not matched to a gene. This CDR3 comprises 14 residues. In germline, CDR1 is KGHDR, CDR2 SFDVKD.

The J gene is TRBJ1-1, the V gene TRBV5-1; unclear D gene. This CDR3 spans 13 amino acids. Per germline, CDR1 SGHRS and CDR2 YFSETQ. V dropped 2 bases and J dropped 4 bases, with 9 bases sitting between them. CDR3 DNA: TGCGCCAGCAGCTTCTCTGGGCTCACTGAAGCTTTCTTT. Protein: CASSFSGLTEAFF.

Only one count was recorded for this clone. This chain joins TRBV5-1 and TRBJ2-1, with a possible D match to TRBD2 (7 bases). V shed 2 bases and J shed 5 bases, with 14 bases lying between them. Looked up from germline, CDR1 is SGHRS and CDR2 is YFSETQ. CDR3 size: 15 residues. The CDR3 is CASSFKGGSNNEQFF. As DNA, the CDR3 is TGCGCCAGCAGCTTTAAGGGGGGGAGCAACAATGAGCAGTTCTTC. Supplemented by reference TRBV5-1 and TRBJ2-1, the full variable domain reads KAGVTQTPRYLIKTRGQQVTLSCSPISGHRSVSWYQQTPGQGLQFLFEYFSETQRNKGNFPGRFSGRQFSNSRSEMNVSTLELGDSALYLCASSFKGGSNNEQFFGPGTRLTVL.